The source of this T cell receptor (beta chain) is a study of T cell clusters in autoimmune cytopenias. Some 38,000 genome equivalents of blood DNA were amplified for TRB. Germline V gene data show CDR1 as GTSNPN and CDR2 as SVGIG (reference sequence). The CDR3 contains 16 residues. By frequency, this clonotype is medium-sized. Multiplex touch-down PCR amplified TRB using TRB-A and TRB-B pools in one tube. TCRdb reworked the multiplex PCR reads into one entry per CDR3 protein, no DNA. The sample's table shows about 9,500 distinct CDR3 sequences. The genes are TRBV30 and TRBJ1-1; TCRdb's D gene call, TRBD1, goes unchecked for lack of DNA. Input material: peripheral blood. The clonotype comes from a human donor with an autoimmune cytopenia or autoimmune hepatitis (not recorded which). The CDR3 reads CAWSGGGTGVNTEAFF.